What follows describes a single T cell receptor (beta chain). The CDR3 runs to 16 residues. Germline CDR1 SGHTA, CDR2 FQGNSA. J gave up 7 bases and V 3 bases, and 9 bases lay outside the gene matches. The sample belongs to a study of T cell changes during pregnancy in multiple sclerosis. The repertoire was sequenced with immunoSEQ multiplex PCR; TCRdb's copy has only in-frame clones and lacks some. This sample carries fewer than 20,000 clones, 85% of them seen once, and the ten largest clones take roughly 9.4%. This material consisted of CD8+ T cells from peripheral blood mononuclear cells, taken after pregnancy. This chain links TRBV7-2 with TRBJ1-1, with TRBD1 matching over 12 bases. The receptor was isolated from a female donor with multiple sclerosis, enrolled in a pregnancy study. This chain's CDR3 is CASSFWDRGPEGEAFF. The CDR3 coding sequence is TGTGCCAGCAGCTTTTGGGACAGGGGGCCTGAAGGTGAAGCTTTCTTT.